This T cell receptor (beta chain) was sequenced for a study of blood T cell repertoires in COVID-19. Study-level information: Italy, Spain and the United States were the sources of the convalescent and acute COVID-19 samples.

Patients at the Seattle site were enrolled during active infection and followed longitudinally. Authors' processing steps: Scientists estimated how many nucleated cells there were by amplifying reference gene primers. Profiled with immunoSEQ multiplex PCR; TCRdb holds only in-frame clones, not every one. The V and J calls and the clone size are those of that table, but D and trimming were determined from the DNA. Seen here are 150,000 or so clones, more than 75% observed once, and the top ten hold around 10%. The sequence was obtained from a woman aged 70-85 years with COVID-19, enrolled during active disease. The sample comprised peripheral blood.

In DNA, the CDR3 is TGCGCCAGCAGCTTGGCCGGGACAGAGGGGACTGAAGCTTTCTTT. Protein sequence: CASSLAGTEGTEAFF. The J gene is TRBJ1-1, the V gene TRBV5-1; 7 bases are shared with TRBD1. CDR1 is SGHRS and CDR2 is YFSETQ in the germline V gene. The junction had 7 bases not matched to a gene; V was cut back by 0 bases and J by 5 bases. The CDR3 has 15 amino acids. Looking up the rest from reference TRBV5-1 and TRBJ1-1 gives the full variable domain: KAGVTQTPRYLIKTRGQQVTLSCSPISGHRSVSWYQQTPGQGLQFLFEYFSETQRNKGNFPGRFSGRQFSNSRSEMNVSTLELGDSALYLCASSLAGTEGTEAFFGQGTRLTVV.